This T cell receptor (beta chain) was recovered during a study of cytomegalovirus exposure and HLA in healthy donors. Turning to the study itself: Approximately 190 million T cells yielded more than 90 million unique TCR beta sequences, as an earlier analysis found.

The donors, nominally healthy at sampling, likely had unrecorded immune exposures. Points on this clone: The antigen is undetermined.

Primers for the PCR totalled 60 Vbeta and 13 Jbeta. Profiled with immunoSEQ multiplex PCR; TCRdb holds only in-frame clones, not every one. The table has 90,000 to 100,000 clones, approximately 78% seen once; the top ten hold about 1.5%. General study results and limits: Later analysis reportedly placed an Asian-associated ancestry cluster below the roughly 700-donor mean in N-insertions. The only immune exposure information that was available was CMV serostatus.

This CDR3 region has 17 residues. V was clipped by 3 bases and J by 0 bases; unmatched bases: 3. CDR1 and CDR2 from the germline V gene are MNHGY and SVAAGI. The sample taken for sequencing was PBMCs. This receptor was obtained from a man aged 35-49 years in good health and CMV-seronegative. The chain is built from TRBV6-9 and TRBJ2-6; 9 nucleotides line up with TRBD1. Written as DNA, the CDR3 is TGTGCCAGCAGTTACGGGACAGGGAACTCTGGGGCCAACGTCCTGACTTTC. Translation gives CASSYGTGNSGANVLTF.